This TCR beta chain was sequenced in a study of blood T cell repertoires in COVID-19. CDR1 is SEHNR, CDR2 FQNEAQ, per germline (reference sequence). The CDR3 covers 14 residues. V lost 3 bases and J lost 4, with 9 bases in between. Profiling relied on immunoSEQ multiplex PCR, and the TCRdb table lists in-frame clones only, not all of them. The top ten hold over 1.1% of the sample, which has 250,000 or so clones, around 90% seen once. The chain employs TRBV7-9 and TRBJ2-2; TRBD2 might be the D (5 bases). The clonotype was recovered from an elderly man with acute or convalescent COVID-19. Sequencing input: peripheral blood. CDR3 region: CASSLDSSTGELFF. In DNA form, the CDR3 reads TGTGCCAGCAGCTTGGACTCTTCCACCGGGGAGCTGTTTTTT.